The sequence of this TCR beta chain was determined in a study of cytomegalovirus exposure and HLA in healthy donors. Germline CDR1 and CDR2: MRHNA and SNTAGT. The length of the CDR3 is 15 residues. The V and J ends lost 3 bases and 1 base, in that order; junction bases with no gene match: 2. This PCR relied on a set of 60 Vbeta primers and 13 Jbeta primers. Assay: immunoSEQ multiplex PCR; the TCRdb copy retains only in-frame clones and omits some. Seen here are fewer than 100,000 clones, over 75% observed once, and the top ten hold around 2.7%. Sequencing was carried out using PBMCs. This chain connects TRBV6-4 to TRBJ2-3; 9 nucleotides match TRBD2. The sequence derives from a male donor in good health and CMV-seropositive. Here the CDR3 reads CASSEAGGGTDTQYF. CDR3 sequence (DNA): TGTGCCAGCAGTGAAGCGGGAGGTGGCACAGATACGCAGTATTTT.